One and the same sample provided the 9 T cell receptor beta chains below, sequenced in a study of blood T cell repertoires in COVID-19 (dated by TCRdb to about 2020). Library preparation was by the immunoSEQ multiplex PCR assay. The table was pulled from immuneACCESS by TCRdb, which kept in-frame rearrangements only. Such tables lose some clones; where checked, under half of the loss comes from unresolved V genes, and the rest has no known cause. The sample table lists tens of thousands of clones, approximately 83% of them with a count of one. 2.5% to 3% of the sample is taken by the ten largest. Sequenced sample: peripheral blood. These receptors were taken from a man older than 75 with active or convalescent COVID-19.

The gene calls are TRBV2 and TRBJ1-1; D uncertain. This CDR3 contains 16 residues. Germline CDR1 SNHLY, CDR2 FYNNEI. Trimming took off 0 bases at V and 0 bases at J, with 11 bases between the two ends. The CDR3 nucleotides read TGTGCCAGCAGTGAAGCGCACGCGTATATGAACACTGAAGCTTTCTTT. This codes for CASSEAHAYMNTEAFF.

The chain is built from TRBV7-8 and TRBJ2-1; TRBD1 matches 7 bases. There are 15 residues in the CDR3. The V gene's germline CDR1 is SGHVS and CDR2 FQNEAQ. V shed 5 bases, J shed 2 bases, and the junction held 6 bases outside the gene matches. The CDR3 protein is CASSQGVATYNEQFF. CDR3 coding DNA: TGTGCCAGCAGCCAGGGGGTAGCGACCTACAATGAGCAGTTCTTC.

The chain employs TRBV19 and TRBJ1-1, with 11 bases matching TRBD1. The V and J ends lost 5 bases and 5 bases, in that order; junction bases with no gene match: 7. The CDR3 has 15 amino acids. CDR1 is LNHDA, CDR2 SQIVND, per germline (reference sequence). DNA for the CDR3: TGTGCCAGTAGTGGACAGGGGGCTCGAGAAACTGAAGCTTTCTTT. The encoded protein is CASSGQGARETEAFF.

V is TRBV18 and J is TRBJ2-1, with D perhaps matching TRBD2 (6 bases). The CDR3 totals 13 residues. Germline CDR1 is KGHSH and CDR2 is LQKENI. V lost 2 bases, J lost 10 bases, and 12 bases lay in between. This CDR3 reads CASSPVAGNEQFF. The DNA for the CDR3 is TGTGCCAGCTCACCAGTCGCGGGGAACGAGCAGTTCTTC.

The chain joins TRBV19 to TRBJ1-5; the D is unclear. The V end was cut by 0 bases, the J end by 8 bases, with 8 bases between. The germline V gene encodes CDR1 LNHDA and CDR2 SQIVND (reference sequence). The CDR3 has 13 amino acids. The CDR3 region is CASSIDLREPQHF. CDR3 nucleotide sequence: TGTGCCAGTAGTATAGATCTGCGGGAGCCCCAGCATTTT.

V usage is TRBV6-5 and J usage is TRBJ2-7, with TRBD1 as a possible D gene (6 bases). CDR1 and CDR2 from the germline V gene are MNHEY and SVGAGI. There are 13 residues in the CDR3. The ends were cut back, 8 bases at V and 3 bases at J, with 14 bases in the middle. The DNA for the CDR3 is TGTGCCAGCCGCAGGGGTCAAGACTACGAGCAGTACTTC. Its translation is CASRRGQDYEQYF.

The CDR3 loop is CASSPRLAGTHNEQFF. The CDR3 nucleotides read TGTGCCAGCTCACCGCGACTAGCGGGAACCCACAATGAGCAGTTCTTC. The chain couples TRBV18 to TRBJ2-1; 11 nucleotides align to TRBD2. The CDR3 is made up of 16 amino acids. Trimming cost V 3 bases and J 5 bases; bases outside gene matches: 6. Germline V gives CDR1 KGHSH, CDR2 LQKENI.

V is TRBV30 and J is TRBJ1-2, with D possibly matching TRBD1 (5 bases). V was shortened by 3 bases and J by 8 bases, with 13 bases between the two germline ends. Looked up from germline, CDR1 is GTSNPN and CDR2 is SVGIG (reference sequence). The CDR3 has 12 amino acids. The CDR3 loop is CAWSPGVRGYTF. CDR3 DNA sequence: TGTGCCTGGAGCCCGGGGGTGAGGGGCTACACCTTC.

The chain joins TRBV19 to TRBJ1-2, with D tentatively TRBD1 (6 bases). This CDR3 contains 13 residues. The germline V gene encodes CDR1 LNHDA and CDR2 SQIVND (reference sequence). V was shortened by 6 bases and J by 6 bases, with 14 bases between the two germline ends. The CDR3 sequence: CASRALRTDGYTF. CDR3 DNA: TGTGCCAGTAGAGCTCTCCGGACAGATGGCTACACCTTC.